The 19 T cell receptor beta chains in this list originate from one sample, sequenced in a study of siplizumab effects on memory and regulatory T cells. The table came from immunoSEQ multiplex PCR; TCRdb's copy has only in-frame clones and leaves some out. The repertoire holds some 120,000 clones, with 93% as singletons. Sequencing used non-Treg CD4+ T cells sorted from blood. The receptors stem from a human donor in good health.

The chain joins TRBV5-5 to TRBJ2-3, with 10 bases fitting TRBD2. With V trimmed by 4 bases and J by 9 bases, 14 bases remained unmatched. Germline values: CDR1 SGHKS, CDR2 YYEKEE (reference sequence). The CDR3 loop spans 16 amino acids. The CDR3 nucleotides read TGTGCCAGCAGCCAACTTTCTAGCGGGGGCGCCATGACGCAGTATTTT. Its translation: CASSQLSSGGAMTQYF.

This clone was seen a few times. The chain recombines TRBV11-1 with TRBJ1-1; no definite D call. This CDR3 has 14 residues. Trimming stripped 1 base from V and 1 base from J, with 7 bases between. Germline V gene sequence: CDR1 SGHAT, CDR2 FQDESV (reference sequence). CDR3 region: CASSLVGGNTEAFF. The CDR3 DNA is TGTGCCAGCAGCTTAGTAGGAGGGAACACTGAAGCTTTCTTT. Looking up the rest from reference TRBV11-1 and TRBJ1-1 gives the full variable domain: EAEVAQSPRYKITEKSQAVAFWCDPISGHATLYWYRQILGQGPELLVQFQDESVVDDSQLPKDRFSAERLKGVDSTLKIQPAELGDSAMYLCASSLVGGNTEAFFGQGTRLTVV.

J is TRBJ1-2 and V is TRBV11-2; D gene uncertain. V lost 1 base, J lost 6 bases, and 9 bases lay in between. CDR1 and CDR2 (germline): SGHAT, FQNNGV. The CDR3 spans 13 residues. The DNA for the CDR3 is TGTGCCAGCAGCTTAGGGGGATCCGATGGCTACACCTTC. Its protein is CASSLGGSDGYTF.

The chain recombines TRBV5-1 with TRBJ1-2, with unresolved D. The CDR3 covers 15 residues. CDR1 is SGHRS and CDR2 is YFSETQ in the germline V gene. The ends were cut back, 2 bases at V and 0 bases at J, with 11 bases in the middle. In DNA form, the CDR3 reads TGCGCCAGCAGCTTCGTTGGGAGCTCTAACTATGGCTACACCTTC. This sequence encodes CASSFVGSSNYGYTF.

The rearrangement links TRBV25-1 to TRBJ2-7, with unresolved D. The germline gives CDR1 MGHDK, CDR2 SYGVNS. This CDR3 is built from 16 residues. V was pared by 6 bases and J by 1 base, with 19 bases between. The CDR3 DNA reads TGTGCCAGCAGCTTTGGGTCCCGGACGGGTTCCTACGAGCAGTACTTC. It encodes CASSFGSRTGSYEQYF.

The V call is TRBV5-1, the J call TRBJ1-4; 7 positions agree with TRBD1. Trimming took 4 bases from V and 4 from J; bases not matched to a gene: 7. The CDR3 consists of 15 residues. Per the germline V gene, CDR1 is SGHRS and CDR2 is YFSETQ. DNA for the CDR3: TGCGCCAGCAGCCTTGGGACAGTTAGTAATGAAAAACTGTTTTTT. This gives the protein CASSLGTVSNEKLFF.

The CDR3 reads CAISRGGGTDTQYF. The DNA for the CDR3 is TGTGCCATCAGTCGAGGCGGGGGCACAGATACGCAGTATTTT. V and J are TRBV10-3 and TRBJ2-3, with a weak D call TRBD2 (6 bases). V was pared by 5 bases and J by 1 base, with 10 bases between. The CDR3 has 14 amino acids. The germline V gene has CDR1 ENHRY and CDR2 SYGVKD.

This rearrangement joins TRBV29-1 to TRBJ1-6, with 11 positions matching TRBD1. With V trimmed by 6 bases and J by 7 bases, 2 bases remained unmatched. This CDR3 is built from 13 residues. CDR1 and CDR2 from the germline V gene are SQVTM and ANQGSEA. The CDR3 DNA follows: TGCAGCGTGGGACAGGGGGGAAATTCACCCCTCCACTTT. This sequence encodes CSVGQGGNSPLHF.

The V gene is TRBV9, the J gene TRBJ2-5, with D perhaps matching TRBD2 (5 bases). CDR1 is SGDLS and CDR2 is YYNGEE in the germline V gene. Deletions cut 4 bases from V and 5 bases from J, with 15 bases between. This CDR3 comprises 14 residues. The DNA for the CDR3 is TGTGCCAGCAGCACCAGCGGCGCCCGGGAGACCCAGTACTTC. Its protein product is CASSTSGARETQYF.

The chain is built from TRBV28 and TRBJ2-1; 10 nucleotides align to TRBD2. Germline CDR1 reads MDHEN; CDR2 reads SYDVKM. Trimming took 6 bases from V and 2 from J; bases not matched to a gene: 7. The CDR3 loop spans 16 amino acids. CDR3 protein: CASREDLAGAYNEQFF. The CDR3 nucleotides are TGTGCCAGCAGGGAGGACCTAGCGGGGGCCTACAATGAGCAGTTCTTC.

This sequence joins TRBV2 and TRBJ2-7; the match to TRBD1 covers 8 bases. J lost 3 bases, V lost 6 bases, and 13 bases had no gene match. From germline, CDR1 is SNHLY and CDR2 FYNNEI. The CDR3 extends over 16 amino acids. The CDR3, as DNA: TGTGCCAGCAGAATCCCCCGGGACAGGCCAGGCTACGAGCAGTACTTC. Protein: CASRIPRDRPGYEQYF.

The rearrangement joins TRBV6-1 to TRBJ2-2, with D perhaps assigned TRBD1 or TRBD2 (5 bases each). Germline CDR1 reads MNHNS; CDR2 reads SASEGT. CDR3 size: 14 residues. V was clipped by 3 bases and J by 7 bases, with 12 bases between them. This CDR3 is CASSDGGSGGELFF. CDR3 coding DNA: TGTGCCAGCAGTGATGGGGGAAGCGGCGGGGAGCTGTTTTTT.

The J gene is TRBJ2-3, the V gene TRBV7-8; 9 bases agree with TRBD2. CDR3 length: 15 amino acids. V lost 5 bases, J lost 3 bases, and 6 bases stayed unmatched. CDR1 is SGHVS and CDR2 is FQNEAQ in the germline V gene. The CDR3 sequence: CASSQGGGDTDTQYF. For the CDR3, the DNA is TGTGCCAGCAGCCAAGGCGGGGGGGATACAGATACGCAGTATTTT.

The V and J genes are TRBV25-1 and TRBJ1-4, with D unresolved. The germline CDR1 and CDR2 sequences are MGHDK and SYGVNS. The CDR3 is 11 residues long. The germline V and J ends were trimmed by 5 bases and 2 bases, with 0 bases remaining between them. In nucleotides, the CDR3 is TGTGCCAGCAGTACTAATGAAAAACTGTTTTTT. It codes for CASSTNEKLFF.

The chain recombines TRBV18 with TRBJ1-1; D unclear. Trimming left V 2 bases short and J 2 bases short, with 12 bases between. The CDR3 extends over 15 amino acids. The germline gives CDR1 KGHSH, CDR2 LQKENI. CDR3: CASSPATSINTEAFF. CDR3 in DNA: TGTGCCAGCTCACCAGCCACGAGCATCAACACTGAAGCTTTCTTT.

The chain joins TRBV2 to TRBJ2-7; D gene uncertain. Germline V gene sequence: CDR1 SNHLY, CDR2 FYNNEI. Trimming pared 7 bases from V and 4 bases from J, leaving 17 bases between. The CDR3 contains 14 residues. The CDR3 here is CASKRIAQEYEQYF. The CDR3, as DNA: TGTGCCAGCAAGAGGATTGCTCAAGAGTACGAGCAGTACTTC.

CDR3 amino acids: CASSGGSQETQYF. CDR3 nucleotide sequence: TGTGCCAGCAGCGGAGGCAGTCAAGAGACCCAGTACTTC. The rearrangement uses TRBV28 and TRBJ2-5, with D tentatively TRBD2 (5 bases). Trimming removed 6 bases from V and 2 bases from J, with 10 bases in between. CDR1 MDHEN and CDR2 SYDVKM come from the germline V gene. The CDR3 sequence is 13 residues long.

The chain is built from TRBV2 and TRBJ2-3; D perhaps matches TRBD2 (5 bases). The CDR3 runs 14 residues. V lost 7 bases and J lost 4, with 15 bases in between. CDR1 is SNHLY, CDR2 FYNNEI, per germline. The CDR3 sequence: CASNREGGADTQYF. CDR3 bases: TGTGCCAGCAATCGGGAAGGAGGCGCAGATACGCAGTATTTT.

The CDR3 is CASSFGLATSGANVLTF. The CDR3, as DNA: TGTGCCAGCAGCTTCGGACTAGCGACCTCTGGGGCCAACGTCCTGACTTTC. The chain has TRBV7-2 and TRBJ2-6, with 9 bases aligning to TRBD2. Germline V lookup: CDR1 SGHTA, CDR2 FQGNSA. This CDR3 region has 17 residues. The V and J ends lost 3 bases and 0 bases, in that order; junction bases with no gene match: 3.